These 20 T cell receptor beta chains were all obtained from the same sample, sequenced in a study of blood T cell repertoires in COVID-19 (dated by TCRdb to the early 2020s). Library creation used the immunoSEQ multiplex PCR assay. This immuneACCESS table, as held by TCRdb, lists in-frame sequences with V and J called but not all clones. Of the missing ones, under half trace to an unresolved V gene in checked studies; the others have no known cause. This sample is represented by over 40,000 clones; roughly nine tenths of them were singletons. Clones ranked in the top ten supply about 26% of the sample. Material: peripheral blood. These receptor sequences come from a human donor in a cohort sampled during active COVID-19.

V usage is TRBV27 and J usage is TRBJ1-6, with 8 nucleotides matching TRBD1. J was trimmed by 6 bases and V by 5 bases; bases with no gene match: 6. The V gene's germline CDR1 is MNHEY and CDR2 SMNVEV (reference sequence). The CDR3 consists of 15 residues. CDR3 DNA: TGTGCCAGCAGTGATGGGACAGGAAGTAATTCACCCCTCCACTTT. Translation: CASSDGTGSNSPLHF.

The chain couples TRBV27 to TRBJ1-1; D not certain. Looked up from germline, CDR1 is MNHEY and CDR2 is SMNVEV (reference sequence). This CDR3 is 14 amino acids long. Trimming took 3 bases from V and 1 from J, leaving 9 bases between them. The chain's CDR3 is CASSFNSQNTEAFF. DNA for the CDR3: TGTGCCAGCAGTTTTAACAGTCAGAACACTGAAGCTTTCTTT.

The gene calls are TRBV11-2 and TRBJ1-1; D perhaps matches TRBD1 (5 bases). Trimming removed 1 base at V and 1 base at J, with 7 bases between. Germline V CDR1 and CDR2: SGHAT, FQNNGV. The length of the CDR3 is 14 residues. CDR3 in DNA: TGTGCCAGCAGCTTAGGCAGGGAGAACACTGAAGCTTTCTTT. This encodes CASSLGRENTEAFF.

The chain carries TRBV7-3 and TRBJ2-1; TRBD2 matches at 9 bases. There are 16 residues in the CDR3. Trimming cost V 2 bases and J 7 bases; bases outside gene matches: 9. The V gene's germline CDR1 is SGHTA and CDR2 FQGTGA. CDR3 in DNA: TGTGCCAGCAGCTTACGGCAAGCGGGGGGCACGAATGAGCAGTTCTTC. It yields the protein CASSLRQAGGTNEQFF.

The chain employs TRBV30 and TRBJ2-1, with unresolved D. V was cut by 2 bases and J by 8 bases, with 16 bases left in between. This CDR3 spans 14 amino acids. CDR1 and CDR2 (germline): GTSNPN, SVGIG (reference sequence). CDR3 DNA sequence: TGTGCCTGGAGTTCGGAACGCGGCGGCTATGAGCAGTTCTTC. Protein: CAWSSERGGYEQFF.

The V call is TRBV5-4, the J call TRBJ1-6; no clear D gene. CDR1 is SGHNT and CDR2 is YYREEE in the germline V gene (reference sequence). This CDR3 region has 16 residues. V dropped 0 bases and J dropped 7 bases, with 14 bases sitting between them. This CDR3 is CASSLGSGRNNSPLHF. The CDR3, as DNA: TGTGCCAGCAGCTTGGGGAGTGGCCGAAACAATTCACCCCTCCACTTT.

This sequence joins TRBV11-1 and TRBJ2-3; 12 nucleotides agree with TRBD2. The V gene end was trimmed by 5 bases and the J gene end by 4 bases; junction bases not matched to a gene: 4. CDR1 is SGHAT, CDR2 FQDESV, per germline (reference sequence). The CDR3 is 15 residues long. The CDR3 is CASSQGLAGADTQYF. The DNA for the CDR3 is TGTGCCAGCAGCCAGGGACTAGCGGGCGCAGATACGCAGTATTTT.

The V and J genes are TRBV3-1 (or the pseudogene TRBV3-2) and TRBJ2-1; 14 nucleotides align to TRBD2. Losses at the gene ends were 4 bases for V and 8 bases for J; bases not matched to a gene: 4. The CDR3 length is 15 residues. From germline, CDR1 is LGHDT and CDR2 YNNKEL (reference sequence). This CDR3 reads CASSRAGLAGDEQFF. The DNA for the CDR3 is TGTGCCAGCAGCCGGGCGGGACTAGCGGGAGATGAGCAGTTCTTC.

Only one count was recorded for this clone. V usage is TRBV6-5 and J usage is TRBJ1-6; D call uncertain. The length of the CDR3 is 13 residues. Germline V gene data show CDR1 as MNHEY and CDR2 as SVGAGI. With 7 bases removed from V and 0 bases from J, the gap between germline ends came to 4 bases. The CDR3 region is CASMSSYNSPLHF. The CDR3 DNA is TGTGCCAGCATGAGCTCCTATAATTCACCCCTCCACTTT.

This clone was detected once. V is TRBV29-1 and J is TRBJ2-3; D is ambiguous. CDR1 and CDR2 (germline): SQVTM, ANQGSEA. There are 13 residues in the CDR3. Trimming removed 4 bases from V and 5 bases from J, with 13 bases in between. The CDR3 sequence: CSVVRYLGDTQYF. The CDR3 DNA reads as TGCAGCGTTGTCAGGTATCTGGGAGATACGCAGTATTTT.

This chain connects TRBV6-5 to TRBJ1-2, with unresolved D. The CDR3 is made up of 12 amino acids. The germline CDR1 and CDR2 sequences are MNHEY and SVGAGI. V lost 3 bases and J lost 8, with 10 bases in between. This chain's CDR3 is CASSYGGKGYTF. Written as DNA, the CDR3 is TGTGCCAGCAGTTATGGAGGGAAAGGCTACACCTTC.

This rearrangement joins TRBV6-2 or TRBV6-3 to TRBJ2-3, with D tentatively TRBD2 (5 bases). Germline CDR1 reads MNHEY; CDR2 reads SVGEGT. The CDR3 totals 12 residues. Deletions cut 2 bases from V and 6 bases from J, with 6 bases between. As DNA, the CDR3 is TGTGCCAGCAGTTACACGGGGGATACGCAGTATTTT. Amino acid sequence: CASSYTGDTQYF.

The rearrangement links TRBV20-1 to TRBJ2-3, with 7 bases fitting TRBD2. The V segment lost 6 bases and the J segment 3 bases; nucleotides outside the gene matches: 0. CDR1 is DFQATT and CDR2 is SNEGSKA in the germline V gene (reference sequence). This CDR3 region has 11 residues. CDR3 loop: CSAGGTDTQYF. Here the CDR3 DNA reads TGCAGTGCCGGGGGGACAGATACGCAGTATTTT.

The chain links TRBV2 to TRBJ2-1; no definite D call. The germline V and J ends were trimmed by 8 bases and 3 bases, with 8 bases remaining between them. Looked up from germline, CDR1 is SNHLY and CDR2 is FYNNEI. This CDR3 comprises 12 residues. The CDR3 loop reads CASGTNYNEQFF. The CDR3 DNA sequence: TGTGCCAGCGGAACTAACTACAATGAGCAGTTCTTC.

J is TRBJ2-5 and V is TRBV24-1; a possible D gene is TRBD2 (6 bases). Germline V gives CDR1 KGHDR, CDR2 SFDVKD. Trimming removed 5 bases from V and 1 base from J, with 16 bases in between. This CDR3 is 16 amino acids long. The DNA for the CDR3 is TGTGCCACCAGTGGGCCCAGCGGGCCAGTCCAAGAGACCCAGTACTTC. Translated: CATSGPSGPVQETQYF.

DNA for the CDR3: TGTGCCAGCTACTCGGGAGTCGGGGAGCTGTTTTTT. It is translated as CASYSGVGELFF. V and J are TRBV11-2 and TRBJ2-2; the D gene is possibly TRBD2 (6 bases). Trimming cost V 8 bases and J 7 bases, with 11 bases left between them. This CDR3 is built from 12 residues. The germline V gene has CDR1 SGHAT and CDR2 FQNNGV.

V is TRBV2 and J is TRBJ2-7; weak D call: TRBD2 (5 bases). The CDR3 has 14 residues. CDR1 and CDR2 from the germline V gene are SNHLY and FYNNEI. Trimming took 5 bases from V and 7 from J, leaving 18 bases between them. CDR3 bases: TGTGCCAGCAGTAATCGAGAGGGCCTTATGGAGCAGTACTTC. This encodes CASSNREGLMEQYF.

V gene TRBV5-4 combines with J gene TRBJ1-1; TRBD1 matches at 7 bases. Germline V gives CDR1 SGHNT, CDR2 YYREEE (reference sequence). J lost 0 bases, V lost 4 bases, and 6 bases had no gene match. The CDR3 runs to 15 residues. The CDR3 loop is CASSGEGAMNTEAFF. The CDR3 bases are TGTGCCAGCAGCGGTGAGGGGGCCATGAACACTGAAGCTTTCTTT.

Concerning this clone itself: The sample contains more than one DNA sequence encoding this CDR3. The V and J genes are TRBV5-1 and TRBJ1-2, with TRBD1 matching 7 bases. The CDR3 loop spans 15 amino acids. Germline V gene sequence: CDR1 SGHRS, CDR2 YFSETQ. J was trimmed by 5 bases and V by 2 bases; bases with no gene match: 9. As DNA, the CDR3 is TGCGCCAGCAGCTTTGAGGACAGGAGGGAGTATGGCTACACCTTC. It translates to CASSFEDRREYGYTF.

The V call is TRBV15, the J call TRBJ2-5, with D possibly TRBD2 on 5 matching bases. Germline lookup yields CDR1 LNHNV and CDR2 YYDKDF (reference sequence). This CDR3 is built from 15 residues. V lost 0 bases, J lost 4 bases, and 12 bases lay in between. The CDR3 nucleotides are TGTGCCACCAGCAGAGACCTACTAGTGGGAGAGACCCAGTACTTC. This translates into CATSRDLLVGETQYF. Combining the CDR3 with reference TRBV15 and TRBJ2-5 gives the whole variable domain DAMVIQNPRYQVTQFGKPVTLSCSQTLNHNVMYWYQQKSSQAPKLLFHYYDKDFNNEADTPDNFQSRRPNTSFCFLDIRSPGLGDTAMYLCATSRDLLVGETQYFGPGTRLLVL.